Following are 11 T cell receptor beta chains from one sample sequenced in a study of tumor-infiltrating lymphocytes in primary liver carcinoma. Total RNA (around 500 ng) served as template for TCR beta cDNA synthesis primed by a constant-region primer. Researchers made the TCR beta libraries by running three nested multiplex PCR rounds with slightly modified ARM-PCR. TRBV1-TRBV30 forward primers paired with a C-beta reverse primer were used in the first two PCR rounds, which ran around 10 cycles each. In TCRdb, the multiplex PCR reads were re-called with MiXCR into one record per CDR3 protein. The sample consists of 300,000 to 400,000 distinct CDR3 sequences, less than 75% of them appearing once. In addition to blood RNA drawn from unsorted whole blood, germline DNA was extracted. Source material: peripheral blood. Source of these receptors: a man aged 35 to 55 with primary liver carcinoma and hepatitis B virus infection.

Regarding this clonotype: A read error may explain this, as a much larger clone is one base away. The chain employs TRBV6-2 or TRBV6-3 and TRBJ2-5; 13 nucleotides line up with TRBD2. The CDR3 is 14 residues long. From germline, CDR1 is MNHEY and CDR2 SVGEGT. The CDR3 nucleotides read TGTGCCAGCAGTGGACTAGCGGGAGAGGAGACCCACTACTTC. It is translated as CASSGLAGEETHYF.

In the case of this clonotype: Just one base apart from a much larger clone, this may be a read error. This chain joins TRBV12-3 or TRBV12-4 and TRBJ2-2; TRBD1 matches 7 bases. The CDR3 is 17 amino acids. The trim removed 7 bases at V and 8 bases at J, leaving 19 bases unmatched. The CDR3 DNA sequence: TGTGCCAGCATTACCCTTCGGACAGGCCACGTGGGAGGGGAGCTGTTTTTT. As protein: CASITLRTGHVGGELFF.

This clonotype was seen many times. This rearrangement joins TRBV11-3 to TRBJ2-1; perhaps TRBD1 as D (6 bases). This CDR3 comprises 12 residues. The germline V gene encodes CDR1 SGHNT and CDR2 YENEEA. The V end was cut by 5 bases, the J end by 6 bases, with 8 bases between. CDR3 DNA: TGTGCCAGCAGCGACAGGAGCAATGAGCAGTTCTTC. Translated, it gives CASSDRSNEQFF.

In the case of this clonotype: Given a much more abundant clone one base away, this may be a read error. This chain connects TRBV29-1 to TRBJ1-1, with TRBD1 matching 8 bases. The CDR3 loop spans 13 amino acids. Germline-derived CDR1 and CDR2 are SQVTM and ANQGSEA. The V and J ends lost 5 bases and 4 bases, in that order; junction bases with no gene match: 6. In nucleotides, the CDR3 is TGCAGCGTTCGACAGGGGACGGGCACTGAAGCTTTCTTT. Its protein product is CSVRQGTGTEAFF.

Concerning this clonotype: The junction departs from germline at one end; a sequencing error may be responsible. This rearrangement joins TRBV5-4 to TRBJ1-4, with a tentative D call TRBD1 (6 bases). The CDR3 is made up of 12 amino acids. Germline CDR1 reads SGHNT; CDR2 reads YYREEE (reference sequence). CDR3 residues: CTSSPRGEKPFF. The CDR3 bases are TGTACCAGCAGCCCGAGGGGGGAAAAACCGTTTTTT.

V is TRBV5-8 and J is TRBJ1-5, with D possibly being TRBD1 (5 bases). Trimming stripped 1 base from V and 0 bases from J, with 17 bases between. The CDR3 has 18 residues. Germline loops: CDR1 SGHTS, CDR2 YDEGEE. CDR3 residues: CASSLFGTAGFSNQPQHF. CDR3 nucleotides: TGTGCCAGCAGCTTGTTCGGGACGGCCGGCTTTAGCAATCAGCCCCAGCATTTT.

This clonotype was counted many times. V gene TRBV12-3 or TRBV12-4 combines with J gene TRBJ2-1; perhaps TRBD2 as D (6 bases). V shed 6 bases and J shed 6 bases, with 12 bases lying between them. There are 13 residues in the CDR3. CDR3 amino acids: CASSRLVRNEQFF. The CDR3 nucleotides are TGTGCCAGCAGCCGACTAGTTCGCAATGAGCAGTTCTTC.

The rearrangement links TRBV10-3 to TRBJ2-5; D unclear. This CDR3 contains 13 residues. The germline V and J ends were trimmed by 0 bases and 5 bases, with 7 bases remaining between them. The germline V gene has CDR1 ENHRY and CDR2 SYGVKD. CDR3 bases: TGTGCCATCAGTGAGTCGAAAACGGAGACCCAGTACTTC. Its translation is CAISESKTETQYF.

Worth noting for this clonotype: This may be a read error: a much more frequent sequence differs by one nucleotide. The V and J genes are TRBV6-2 or TRBV6-3 and TRBJ1-5; weak D call: TRBD1 (5 bases). The germline V gene has CDR1 MNHEY and CDR2 SVGEGT. There are 13 residues in the CDR3. CDR3 coding DNA: TGTGCCAGCAGTTACAGGGGCAATCATCCCCAGCATTTT. It codes for CASSYRGNHPQHF.

On this clonotype itself: This may arise from a read error, as a much more abundant clone is one base away. The chain has TRBV4-2 and TRBJ2-5, with 7 bases matching TRBD1. This CDR3 region has 14 residues. The germline V gene encodes CDR1 LGHNA and CDR2 YNFKEQ. This chain's CDR3 is CASSHDRAQEIQYF. The CDR3 DNA sequence: TGTGCCAGCAGCCACGACAGGGCTCAAGAGATCCAGTACTTC.

The chain recombines TRBV4-2 with TRBJ2-1; TRBD2 matches 7 bases. The CDR3 length is 16 residues. CDR1 LGHNA and CDR2 YNFKEQ come from the germline V gene. The J segment lost 3 bases and the V segment lost 3 bases, leaving 8 bases of the junction unmatched. The CDR3 region is CASSHESSGNYNEQFF. CDR3 nucleotide sequence: TGTGCCAGCAGCCATGAGAGCAGCGGGAACTACAATGAGCAGTTCTTC.